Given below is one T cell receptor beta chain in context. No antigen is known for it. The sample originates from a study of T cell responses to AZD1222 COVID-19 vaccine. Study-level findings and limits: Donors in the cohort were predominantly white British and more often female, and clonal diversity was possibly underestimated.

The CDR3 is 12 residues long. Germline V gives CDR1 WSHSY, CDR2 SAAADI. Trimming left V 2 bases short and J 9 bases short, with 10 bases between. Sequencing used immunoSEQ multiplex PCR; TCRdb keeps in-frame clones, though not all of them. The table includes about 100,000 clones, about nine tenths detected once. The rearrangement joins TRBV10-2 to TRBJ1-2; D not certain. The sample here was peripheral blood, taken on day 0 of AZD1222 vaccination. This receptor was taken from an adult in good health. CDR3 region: CASSEAGISYTF. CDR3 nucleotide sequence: TGCGCCAGCAGTGAGGCGGGGATCAGCTACACCTTC.